A single sample gave rise to the 3 T cell receptor beta chains below, sequenced in a study of Ad26.COV2.S vaccination and SARS-CoV-2 variants (dated by TCRdb to about 2021). The treatment or condition label, read with the paper, signifies: some 20 received Ad26.COV2.S at low or high dose, single or two shots; about 5 received placebo; per-sample allocation not given. For vaccine and placebo recipients, repertoires were sequenced using samples collected on day 63 after the first injection. The protocol used for the library was the immunoSEQ multiplex PCR assay. Held by TCRdb, this immuneACCESS table contains in-frame sequences only and omits some clones. Under half of the omission traces to an unresolved V gene where checked; the cause of the rest is unknown. Here the sample has 450,000 to 550,000 clones; roughly 89% occur a single time. Clones ranked in the top ten supply over 2% of the sample.

Sample: peripheral blood, taken in a trial of Ad26.COV2.S vaccine versus placebo. The receptors originated from a person aged 18 to 65 who received the Ad26.COV2.S COVID-19 vaccine or a placebo.

V usage is TRBV25-1 and J usage is TRBJ2-3, with a possible D match to TRBD1 (5 bases). Germline CDR1 MGHDK, CDR2 SYGVNS. Trimming removed 5 bases from V and 0 bases from J, with 6 bases in between. CDR3 length equals 13 residues. CDR3 DNA sequence: TGTGCCAGCAGTAGGGGAAGCACAGATACGCAGTATTTT. Translating it yields CASSRGSTDTQYF.

The rearrangement joins TRBV28 to TRBJ2-7; TRBD1 matches at 10 bases. Germline V gene lookup returns CDR1 MDHEN and CDR2 SYDVKM. J gave up 5 bases and V 10 bases, and 5 bases lay outside the gene matches. The CDR3 consists of 12 residues. CDR3 sequence: CATYGTGDEQYF. In DNA, the CDR3 is TGTGCCACCTATGGGACAGGGGACGAGCAGTACTTC.

The chain has TRBV3-1 (or the pseudogene TRBV3-2) and TRBJ2-7; possible D gene TRBD1, 5 bases. The CDR3 has 15 residues. V gave up 1 base and J gave up 2 bases, with 12 bases separating them. Per germline, CDR1 LGHDT and CDR2 YNNKEL (reference sequence). The CDR3 sequence is CASSQGLRTTYEQYV. CDR3 bases: TGTGCCAGCAGCCAAGGCCTCCGGACAACCTACGAGCAGTACGTC.